This T cell receptor (beta chain) appears in the sequencing data of a study of a mutant IDH1 vaccine in newly diagnosed glioma. About the research overall: Onset of vaccination occurred 4-6 weeks following radiotherapy alone, or with temozolomide cycles. Radiotherapy, temozolomide, or both had been given previously, and both were given to most.

This clone appeared a few times. Its antigen is not known. Method: immunoSEQ multiplex PCR; TCRdb's copy keeps in-frame clones and lacks some. The sample carries tens of thousands of clones, about 80% recorded once. The CDR3 is 16 residues long. Looked up from germline, CDR1 is LGHNA and CDR2 is YNFKEQ. V lost 3 bases to trimming and J lost 6 bases; unmatched junction nucleotides: 12. Time point specified: week 23, last vaccination. What each vaccine dose contained was 300 ug of mutant IDH1 20-mer peptide, accompanied by topical imiquimod. Each tumor in the donors was a new WHO grade 3 or 4 astrocytoma, IDH1-mutant and ATRX-lost.

This sequence joins TRBV4-2 and TRBJ2-7, with TRBD1 matching over 9 bases. The material sequenced was PBMCs, taken from a glioma patient whose treatment included an IDH1 peptide vaccine. The origin of this receptor is a man aged 40-50 years with glioma. The CDR3 loop is CASSQTPGQGRSEQYF. CDR3 in DNA: TGTGCCAGCAGCCAGACCCCGGGACAGGGAAGGTCCGAGCAGTACTTC.